This TCR beta chain was retrieved from a study of Ad26.COV2.S vaccination and SARS-CoV-2 variants. In the study overall: The study gave Ad26.COV2.S intramuscularly, once or twice 56 days apart. Points from the study as a whole: People who got the vaccine or the placebo had similar non-spike TCR breadth. In TCR breadth and depth analyses, total T cell responses may have been underestimated.

Note on this clone: Its antigen is not known.

Sequenced by immunoSEQ multiplex PCR; TCRdb stores in-frame clones only, minus some. The sample has 350,000 to 450,000 clones, roughly 87% seen once. Treatment in this sample: 19 received Ad26.COV2.S at low or high dose, single or two shots; about 5 received placebo; per-sample allocation not given. Samples came from day 63 after the first vaccine or placebo injection. The length of the CDR3 is 15 residues. The germline V gene has CDR1 SGHAT and CDR2 FQDESV (reference sequence). Trimming shortened V by 5 bases and J by 2 bases, and 15 bases separated the two germline ends. The chain carries TRBV11-1 and TRBJ2-5, with TRBD1 as a possible D gene (6 bases). The sequencing used peripheral blood, collected in a trial of Ad26.COV2.S vaccine versus placebo. This clonotype was obtained from a person between 18 and 60 years old who received the Ad26.COV2.S COVID-19 vaccine or a placebo. The DNA for the CDR3 is TGTGCCAGCAGCATCAGGGGAAGAGGGCAAGAGACCCAGTACTTC. Translation gives CASSIRGRGQETQYF. The whole variable domain, filled in from reference TRBV11-1 and TRBJ2-5, reads EAEVAQSPRYKITEKSQAVAFWCDPISGHATLYWYRQILGQGPELLVQFQDESVVDDSQLPKDRFSAERLKGVDSTLKIQPAELGDSAMYLCASSIRGRGQETQYFGPGTRLLVL.